This T cell receptor (beta chain) stems from a study of T cell responses to AZD1222 COVID-19 vaccine. Study conclusions and caveats: Spike was spanned by vaccine-associated CD4 TCRs, which were dominant at 160-218 and 743-854. Most donors were white British and more were female, and clonal diversity was possibly underestimated.

The table came from immunoSEQ multiplex PCR; TCRdb's copy has only in-frame clones and leaves some out. The sample holds 80,000 or so clones, about three quarters seen once. Concerning this clone itself: The antigen is not known.

The CDR3 contains 12 residues. V lost 10 bases and J lost 0, with 9 bases in between. Per the germline V gene, CDR1 is ENHRY and CDR2 is SYGVKD. The V call is TRBV10-3, the J call TRBJ1-1, with a tentative D call TRBD1 (6 bases). This clonotype was obtained from an adult who received the MenACWY meningococcal vaccine as a control. Sample: peripheral blood, taken 28 days after the second dose of the MenACWY control vaccine. Here the CDR3 reads CATRTVNTEAFF. The CDR3 DNA is TGTGCCACCCGGACAGTGAACACTGAAGCTTTCTTT.